This is a list of T cell receptor beta chains from one sample in a study of blood T cell repertoires in COVID-19. The assay was immunoSEQ multiplex PCR, and TCRdb's table has in-frame clones only and misses some. The profile shows fewer than 400,000 clones, around 84% of them singletons. The sequencing sample was made of peripheral blood. Receptors were obtained from a human donor in a cohort sampled during active COVID-19. Both conserved end residues are part of each CDR3. D genes are given only for firm matches. A row's size may be missing; if present it is once, few, many or a size class.

v_gene,d_gene,abundance,CDR3aa
TRBV3-1/TRBV3-2,NA,few,CASSQPLTGSNEQFF
TRBV30,TRBD2,NA,CAWSTRGTSGIRNF
TRBV30,TRBD2,once,CAWSPTGGRERYEQFF
TRBV18,NA,NA,CASSPRQIKGNTIYF
TRBV19,NA,NA,CASKDRHTEAFF
TRBV7-9,TRBD2,NA,CASRLAGGNEQYF
TRBV6-5,NA,NA,CASSNTVFDGYTF
TRBV3-1/TRBV3-2,TRBD1,NA,CASSQISETGGAYEQYF
TRBV30,TRBD1,NA,CAWSVGRDRGLGRKLFF
TRBV6-4,TRBD2,NA,CASSDLAGPHEAYEQYF
TRBV7-2,NA,NA,CASSLVYGRGSGGYTF
TRBV30,TRBD1,NA,CAWSLTGPVRSIYF
TRBV25-1,TRBD1,NA,CASSDPLGQGVGEQYF
TRBV6-5,NA,NA,CASSRDYSNQPQHF
TRBV30,TRBD2,NA,CAWRRLAGDTGELFF
TRBV7-8,NA,NA,CASSLARSRGNEQFF
TRBV19,TRBD1,NA,CASSIPGGANEKLFF
TRBV29-1,TRBD1,NA,CSVETGVETQYF
TRBV11-3,NA,NA,CASSLGAGDGTDTQYF
TRBV7-9,NA,many,CASSLQRDTYGYTF
TRBV10-2,NA,NA,CASSVSGIQETQYF
TRBV10-3,NA,NA,CAISESIGEAFF
TRBV5-4,NA,NA,CASSRKTGVSTDTQYF